This T cell receptor (beta chain) was documented in a study of technical replicates of blood from a handful of donors. The method was immunoSEQ multiplex PCR; TCRdb's version includes in-frame clones alone and lacks a portion of them. This repertoire shows some 89,000 clones, about 95% found once; its top ten account for less than 0.35%. V lost 0 bases and J lost 7, with 12 bases in between. CDR3 length equals 14 residues. Germline values: CDR1 WNHNN, CDR2 SYGVQD (reference sequence). The specimen sequenced was T cells isolated from PBMCs. This TCR was sampled from a human donor in good health. V usage is TRBV10-1 and J usage is TRBJ1-2; perhaps TRBD1 as D (5 bases). Here the CDR3 reads CASSESSREGGYTF. CDR3 DNA: TGCGCCAGCAGTGAGTCGAGCAGGGAAGGTGGCTACACCTTC.